A single sample gave rise to the 16 T cell receptor beta chains below, sequenced in a study of blood T cell repertoires in COVID-19. Assay: immunoSEQ multiplex PCR; the TCRdb copy retains only in-frame clones and omits some. The repertoire holds around 170,000 clones, with about 74% as singletons. Input material: peripheral blood. These receptors came from a woman older than 75 with acute or convalescent COVID-19.

V is TRBV4-1 and J is TRBJ2-3, with 11 bases fitting TRBD2. With V trimmed by 1 base and J by 4 bases, 7 bases remained unmatched. This CDR3 contains 17 residues. The V gene's germline CDR1 is MGHRA and CDR2 YSYEKL. CDR3 region: CASSQGAASGRSDTQYF. The CDR3 nucleotides read TGCGCCAGCAGCCAAGGTGCGGCTAGCGGGAGGTCAGATACGCAGTATTTT.

This clone turned up a few times. The chain combines TRBV7-9 with TRBJ1-4; D call uncertain. The CDR3 covers 14 residues. Germline CDR1 and CDR2: SEHNR and FQNEAQ (reference sequence). V was cut by 5 bases and J by 5 bases, with 12 bases left in between. The DNA of the CDR3 is TGTGCCAGCAGCCTTGGACGGGAAAATGAAAAACTGTTTTTT. It encodes CASSLGRENEKLFF. Together with reference TRBV7-9 and TRBJ1-4, the CDR3 gives the full variable domain: DTGVSQNPRHKITKRGQNVTFRCDPISEHNRLYWYRQTLGQGPEFLTYFQNEAQLEKSRLLSDRFSAERPKGSFSTLEIQRTEQGDSAMYLCASSLGRENEKLFFGSGTQLSVL.

This clone has just one count. This chain links TRBV6-2 or TRBV6-3 with TRBJ2-5; weak D call: TRBD2 (6 bases). Germline loops: CDR1 MNHEY, CDR2 SVGEGT. The V gene lost 2 bases and the J gene lost 5 bases, with 9 bases spanning the gap. The CDR3 sequence is 13 residues long. The CDR3 DNA reads TGTGCCAGCAGTTACGGGGGGTGGGAGACCCAGTACTTC. It is translated as CASSYGGWETQYF.

V and J are TRBV6-5 and TRBJ2-2, with 9 bases identical to TRBD1. V was pared by 5 bases and J by 9 bases, with 7 bases of the junction left unmatched. In germline, CDR1 is MNHEY, CDR2 SVGAGI. The CDR3 sequence is 14 residues long. CDR3 residues: CASSITDRGRELFF. CDR3 in DNA: TGTGCCAGCAGTATTACGGACAGGGGAAGGGAGCTGTTTTTT.

The V and J genes are TRBV3-1 (or the pseudogene TRBV3-2) and TRBJ2-6; D uncertain. Per the germline V gene, CDR1 is LGHDT and CDR2 is YNNKEL (reference sequence). The CDR3 has 18 residues. V was trimmed by 0 bases and J by 0 bases, leaving 12 bases between them. CDR3 coding DNA: TGTGCCAGCAGCCAAGATTCAGCGTCCTACTCTGGGGCCAACGTCCTGACTTTC. It is translated as CASSQDSASYSGANVLTF.

The chain is built from TRBV12-5 and TRBJ1-1; D remains unclear. CDR1 and CDR2 (germline): LGHNT, FRNRAP. Trimming cost V 10 bases and J 4 bases, with 22 bases left between them. CDR3 length: 15 amino acids. CDR3 sequence (DNA): TGTGCTACCCGGACCGACGGCAGCGGAGGCACTGAAGCTTTCTTT. Protein product: CATRTDGSGGTEAFF.

In this sample, this clone turned up once. The J gene is TRBJ2-7, the V gene TRBV5-1, with 8 positions matching TRBD2. J lost 2 bases, V lost 4 bases, and 11 bases had no gene match. CDR3 length: 16 amino acids. CDR1 is SGHRS, CDR2 YFSETQ, per germline. CDR3 sequence: CASSILTSASAYEQYF. CDR3 bases: TGCGCCAGCAGCATACTGACTAGCGCTAGCGCCTACGAGCAGTACTTC.

This rearrangement joins TRBV27 to TRBJ2-1; D is perhaps TRBD1 (6 bases). The V end was cut by 2 bases, the J end by 0 bases, with 11 bases between. This CDR3 is 16 amino acids long. The germline V gene encodes CDR1 MNHEY and CDR2 SMNVEV (reference sequence). The CDR3 protein is CASSLRGGFSYNEQFF. DNA for the CDR3: TGTGCCAGCAGTTTACGAGGGGGTTTCTCCTACAATGAGCAGTTCTTC.

This rearrangement joins TRBV11-2 to TRBJ2-5; D is possibly TRBD2 (5 bases). Germline V gene lookup returns CDR1 SGHAT and CDR2 FQNNGV. V dropped 5 bases and J dropped 2 bases, with 15 bases sitting between them. The CDR3 is 15 residues long. The CDR3 here is CASSPRISGQETQYF. CDR3 in DNA: TGTGCCAGCAGCCCGCGCATCTCGGGACAAGAGACCCAGTACTTC.

The chain carries TRBV28 and TRBJ1-4; D uncertain. V lost 8 bases, J lost 0 bases, and 13 bases lay in between. Germline CDR1 and CDR2: MDHEN and SYDVKM. This CDR3 is 15 amino acids long. The CDR3 DNA reads as TGTGCCAGCTCCGTCATCAGTTCAACTAATGAAAAACTGTTTTTT. This translates into CASSVISSTNEKLFF.

The chain recombines TRBV9 with TRBJ1-4; weak D call: TRBD1 (6 bases). Germline V gives CDR1 SGDLS, CDR2 YYNGEE. The CDR3 has 15 amino acids. V was pared by 4 bases and J by 4 bases, with 14 bases between. The CDR3 loop is CASSKGDGGNEKLFF. The CDR3 DNA reads as TGTGCCAGCAGCAAGGGGGACGGCGGTAATGAAAAACTGTTTTTT.

The chain couples TRBV3-1 (or the pseudogene TRBV3-2) to TRBJ1-1; D remains ambiguous. The CDR3 is made up of 14 amino acids. V lost 0 bases to trimming and J lost 10 bases, with 15 bases between them. Germline-derived CDR1 and CDR2 are LGHDT and YNNKEL (reference sequence). CDR3 DNA sequence: TGTGCCAGCAGCCAAGAAGAAGGAGTTGTAGGAGCTTTCTTT. It is translated as CASSQEEGVVGAFF.

The rearrangement joins TRBV4-2 to TRBJ2-7, with a weak D call TRBD2 (6 bases). Deletions cut 5 bases from V and 1 base from J, with 12 bases between. CDR3 length equals 14 residues. Looked up from germline, CDR1 is LGHNA and CDR2 is YNFKEQ. The CDR3 loop is CASSNLGTSYEQYF. Here the CDR3 DNA reads TGTGCCAGCAGCAACCTCGGGACTTCCTACGAGCAGTACTTC.

In its sample, this clone was seen once. This chain's CDR3 is CASSLDRAWHEQYF. DNA of the CDR3: TGTGCCAGCAGCTTAGACAGGGCATGGCACGAGCAGTACTTC. The chain has TRBV11-2 and TRBJ2-7; weak D call: TRBD1 (5 bases). Germline assignment: CDR1 SGHAT and CDR2 FQNNGV. The CDR3 extends over 14 amino acids. Deletions cut 0 bases from V and 5 bases from J, with 11 bases between.

The gene calls are TRBV7-9 and TRBJ1-6, with unresolved D. V was clipped by 2 bases and J by 5 bases, with 4 bases between them. This CDR3 region has 13 residues. Germline loops: CDR1 SEHNR, CDR2 FQNEAQ (reference sequence). CDR3 coding DNA: TGTGCCAGCAGCTTACGAGATAATTCACCCCTCCACTTT. Protein: CASSLRDNSPLHF.

Only a few counts were recorded for this clone. The chain has TRBV27 and TRBJ2-7; tentatively, D is TRBD2 (5 bases). The CDR3 length is 13 residues. Germline CDR1 MNHEY, CDR2 SMNVEV (reference sequence). Trimming took off 11 bases at V and 6 bases at J, with 20 bases between the two ends. CDR3 nucleotides: TGTGCCCGTCCTTTCACGGGGAAAGGCGAGCAGTACTTC. It yields the protein CARPFTGKGEQYF.